This T cell receptor beta chain was recorded in a study of blood T cell repertoires in COVID-19. In the study's own analysis: Reference gene primer amplification in the assay estimated nucleated cell counts. TCRdb's table, derived via immunoSEQ multiplex PCR, lists solely in-frame clones and lacks some. For V, J and clone size, that table is used; D and trimming come from the DNA. The sample records 280,000 or so clones, around 90% being singletons. Assignments of participants to cohorts depended upon their own reported clinical history. The CDR3 loop spans 18 amino acids. CDR1 and CDR2 (germline): LNHNV, YYDKDF (reference sequence). The ends lost 4 bases at V and 3 bases at J; junction bases unmatched: 8.

This TCR derives from a middle-aged woman who had recovered from COVID-19. The chain recombines TRBV15 with TRBJ2-6, with 11 bases lining up with TRBD1. Specimen: PBMCs or T cells enriched from blood (not recorded which). The CDR3 region is CATSIGQGASGGANVLTF. For the CDR3, the DNA is TGTGCCACCAGCATAGGACAGGGGGCTTCAGGTGGGGCCAACGTCCTGACTTTC. Combining the CDR3 with reference TRBV15 and TRBJ2-6 gives the whole variable domain DAMVIQNPRYQVTQFGKPVTLSCSQTLNHNVMYWYQQKSSQAPKLLFHYYDKDFNNEADTPDNFQSRRPNTSFCFLDIRSPGLGDTAMYLCATSIGQGASGGANVLTFGAGSRLTVL.